These 28 T cell receptor beta chains were sequenced from one sample in a study of CD8 T cells in ankylosing spondylitis. TCRdb fed the 5' RACE reads into MiXCR, producing one record per CDR3 protein. The sample consists of 30,000 to 45,000 distinct CDR3 sequences, 4.5% to 6% of them appearing once. Sequencing input: blood, either unsorted or a sorted T cell fraction (not recorded which). The receptor set was obtained from a male donor with ankylosing spondylitis or in good health (not recorded which).

This clonotype was observed at least ten times. This chain connects TRBV11-2 to TRBJ2-1; D is undetermined. Trimming removed 1 base at V and 8 bases at J, with 6 bases between. Germline V lookup: CDR1 SGHAT, CDR2 FQNNGV. The CDR3 is 12 residues long. The CDR3 protein is CASSLVTDEQFF. DNA of the CDR3: TGTGCCAGCAGCTTAGTAACGGATGAGCAGTTCTTC.

The J gene is TRBJ1-2, the V gene TRBV18; 7 bases match TRBD1. With 4 bases clipped from V and 2 bases from J, the junction kept 7 bases outside the gene matches. Germline V gives CDR1 KGHSH, CDR2 LQKENI. This CDR3 is built from 15 residues. CDR3 in amino acids: CASSLSRDSNYGYTF. CDR3 nucleotide sequence: TGTGCCAGCTCACTCTCCCGGGACAGCAACTATGGCTACACCTTC.

This clonotype was seen repeatedly, ten times or more. V is TRBV2 and J is TRBJ2-7; possibly TRBD1 for D (5 bases). Trimming took 7 bases from V and 3 from J, leaving 16 bases between them. The CDR3 length is 14 residues. Germline V gene sequence: CDR1 SNHLY, CDR2 FYNNEI. In DNA form, the CDR3 reads TGTGCCAGCAAACCACGCAGGGATATCTACGAGCAGTACTTC. Its translation is CASKPRRDIYEQYF.

This clonotype was recorded many times. V is TRBV29-1 and J is TRBJ1-1; no definite D call. V lost 7 bases and J lost 4, with 10 bases in between. The CDR3 is 11 residues long. The germline V gene has CDR1 SQVTM and CDR2 ANQGSEA. The CDR3: CSGYSGTEAFF. The CDR3 coding sequence is TGCAGCGGGTATTCGGGCACTGAAGCTTTCTTT.

This clonotype was detected many times. The chain carries TRBV5-6 and TRBJ1-5; TRBD1 might be the D (6 bases). This CDR3 spans 15 amino acids. Trimming removed 0 bases at V and 6 bases at J, with 13 bases between. CDR1 and CDR2 (germline): SGHDT, YYEEEE. DNA of the CDR3: TGTGCCAGCAGCTTGGGCCAGGGGATCATTCAGCCCCAGCATTTT. Translated, it gives CASSLGQGIIQPQHF.

This clonotype was counted at least ten times. The V and J genes are TRBV10-3 and TRBJ2-1, with D perhaps matching TRBD2 (5 bases). CDR1 is ENHRY, CDR2 SYGVKD, per germline. There are 14 residues in the CDR3. Deletions cut 10 bases from V and 5 bases from J, with 18 bases between. CDR3: CATTIASGNNEQFF. The CDR3 DNA sequence: TGTGCCACTACCATAGCGAGCGGTAACAATGAGCAGTTCTTC.

This clonotype was picked up many times. The gene calls are TRBV7-9 and TRBJ1-1, with a possible D match to TRBD1 (5 bases). V lost 7 bases, J lost 3 bases, and 12 bases lay in between. The CDR3 is made up of 13 amino acids. Per the germline V gene, CDR1 is SEHNR and CDR2 is FQNEAQ (reference sequence). As DNA, the CDR3 is TGTGCCAGCAATTTCGGAGGGGACACTGAAGCTTTCTTT. This gives the protein CASNFGGDTEAFF.

This clonotype has a count of ten or more. One junction end does not reproduce the germline sequence, and a read error may be involved. This sequence joins TRBV7-7 and TRBJ2-3; the D gene is possibly TRBD1 (6 bases). This CDR3 has 13 residues. CDR1 is SSHAT and CDR2 is FNYEAQ in the germline V gene (reference sequence). The CDR3, as DNA: TGTGCTAGCAGCCAGGACCAGGGGGATACGCAGTATTTT. Amino acids: CASSQDQGDTQYF.

This chain joins TRBV15 and TRBJ2-1, with TRBD2 matching 9 bases. This CDR3 contains 17 residues. Looked up from germline, CDR1 is LNHNV and CDR2 is YYDKDF (reference sequence). The trim removed 1 base at V and 8 bases at J, leaving 12 bases unmatched. In DNA, the CDR3 is TGTGCCACCAGCAGAGGCCCTAGCGGGGTCCGGCGCGATGAGCAGTTCTTC. Its protein product is CATSRGPSGVRRDEQFF.

This rearrangement joins TRBV28 to TRBJ2-7; D is possibly TRBD2 (5 bases). The CDR3 totals 15 residues. With 6 bases removed from V and 4 bases from J, the gap between germline ends came to 19 bases. Germline CDR1 reads MDHEN; CDR2 reads SYDVKM. The CDR3, as DNA: TGTGCCAGCAGAACTGGACTTTATCGCACTTACGAGCAGTACTTC. This encodes CASRTGLYRTYEQYF.

This clonotype was detected ten times or more. The V call is TRBV4-3, the J call TRBJ2-1, with D perhaps TRBD1 (5 bases). Deletions cut 0 bases from V and 6 bases from J, with 9 bases between. Germline assignment: CDR1 LGHNA and CDR2 YSLEER. CDR3 length: 14 amino acids. The DNA of the CDR3 is TGCGCCAGCAGCCAAGAAGCAGGGATCAATGAGCAGTTCTTC. Its translation: CASSQEAGINEQFF.

This clonotype was detected ten times or more. J is TRBJ2-7 and V is TRBV5-1; possible D gene TRBD1, 6 bases. The germline V gene encodes CDR1 SGHRS and CDR2 YFSETQ. V was cut by 0 bases and J by 3 bases, with 16 bases left in between. This CDR3 has 16 amino acids. The CDR3 loop is CASSLDRELIGYEQYF. In DNA form, the CDR3 reads TGCGCCAGCAGCTTGGACAGGGAACTGATAGGCTACGAGCAGTACTTC.

There are many counts of this clonotype. The rearrangement joins TRBV5-1 to TRBJ2-5; 9 bases align to TRBD2. J was trimmed by 5 bases and V by 0 bases; bases with no gene match: 5. The CDR3 is 15 amino acids. CDR1 SGHRS and CDR2 YFSETQ come from the germline V gene. The CDR3 reads CASSLGLAGSETQYF. CDR3 nucleotides: TGCGCCAGCAGCTTGGGGCTAGCGGGATCGGAGACCCAGTACTTC. Full variable domain (rest looked up from reference TRBV5-1 and TRBJ2-5): KAGVTQTPRYLIKTRGQQVTLSCSPISGHRSVSWYQQTPGQGLQFLFEYFSETQRNKGNFPGRFSGRQFSNSRSEMNVSTLELGDSALYLCASSLGLAGSETQYFGPGTRLLVL.

At least ten counts were recorded for this clonotype. The rearrangement links TRBV7-2 to TRBJ2-7; TRBD2 aligns across 9 bases. V dropped 3 bases and J dropped 1; count of bases not matched to a gene: 10. Looked up from germline, CDR1 is SGHTA and CDR2 is FQGNSA. This CDR3 spans 17 amino acids. Here the CDR3 reads CASSFTRTSAFSYEQYF. CDR3 DNA: TGTGCCAGCAGCTTTACTAGGACTAGCGCCTTTTCCTACGAGCAGTACTTC.

On this clonotype itself: Germline and junction disagree at one end, which may indicate a read error. The chain carries TRBV29-1 and TRBJ2-2, with 8 bases that match TRBD2. CDR3 length equals 16 residues. The V gene's germline CDR1 is SQVTM and CDR2 ANQGSEA. The CDR3 loop is CSVGPVAGGRTEELLF. CDR3 coding DNA: TGCAGCGTTGGTCCCGTGGCGGGAGGAAGGACCGAGGAGCTGCTTTTT.

This clonotype was detected many times. The chain joins TRBV10-3 to TRBJ1-1, with TRBD1 matching 9 bases. The V gene end was trimmed by 7 bases and the J gene end by 3 bases; junction bases not matched to a gene: 6. CDR3 size: 14 residues. Germline lookup yields CDR1 ENHRY and CDR2 SYGVKD. CDR3 DNA: TGTGCCATCAAGGGACAGGGCTTTCACACTGAAGCTTTCTTT. Amino acids: CAIKGQGFHTEAFF.

This clonotype was seen many times. The chain uses TRBV5-1 and TRBJ2-7; TRBD2 aligns across 12 bases. The germline CDR1 and CDR2 sequences are SGHRS and YFSETQ. The CDR3 consists of 16 residues. The trim removed 2 bases at V and 2 bases at J, leaving 5 bases unmatched. The chain's CDR3 is CASSFKTSGSPYEQYF. The CDR3 region has the DNA TGCGCCAGCAGCTTCAAGACTAGCGGGAGTCCCTACGAGCAGTACTTC.

This clonotype was counted many times. This rearrangement joins TRBV5-1 to TRBJ2-1, with D possibly TRBD2 on 6 matching bases. The V end was cut by 0 bases, the J end by 0 bases, with 10 bases between. This CDR3 region has 16 residues. Germline assignment: CDR1 SGHRS and CDR2 YFSETQ. This chain's CDR3 is CASSLVAESSYNEQFF. The CDR3 nucleotides read TGCGCCAGCAGCTTGGTAGCGGAGAGCTCCTACAATGAGCAGTTCTTC. Supplemented by reference TRBV5-1 and TRBJ2-1, the full variable domain reads KAGVTQTPRYLIKTRGQQVTLSCSPISGHRSVSWYQQTPGQGLQFLFEYFSETQRNKGNFPGRFSGRQFSNSRSEMNVSTLELGDSALYLCASSLVAESSYNEQFFGPGTRLTVL.

There are a few counts of this clonotype. The V gene is TRBV30, the J gene TRBJ2-1, with D unresolved. This CDR3 spans 11 amino acids. Per the germline V gene, CDR1 is GTSNPN and CDR2 is SVGIG (reference sequence). V was pared by 0 bases and J by 6 bases, with 3 bases between. CDR3 nucleotide sequence: TGTGCCTGGAGTGTTGTCAATGAGCAGTTCTTC. Translated: CAWSVVNEQFF.

The sample holds many counts of this clonotype. The rearrangement joins TRBV18 to TRBJ2-3, with 7 bases identical to TRBD1. CDR1 is KGHSH, CDR2 LQKENI, per germline. The CDR3 runs to 14 residues. The V segment lost 3 bases and the J segment 2 bases; nucleotides outside the gene matches: 2. The CDR3 loop reads CASSPTGLTDTQYF. The CDR3 coding sequence is TGTGCCAGCTCACCGACAGGGCTCACAGATACGCAGTATTTT.

This clonotype was counted many times. CDR3 coding DNA: TGTGCCAGCAACGACTGGCCTCCGGATGGCTACACCTTC. As protein: CASNDWPPDGYTF. This chain connects TRBV7-9 to TRBJ1-2; no firm D call. The ends were cut back, 7 bases at V and 6 bases at J, with 15 bases in the middle. The CDR3 loop spans 13 amino acids. Germline CDR1 reads SEHNR; CDR2 reads FQNEAQ (reference sequence).

This sequence joins TRBV28 and TRBJ1-2, with D tentatively TRBD1 (5 bases). This CDR3 spans 13 amino acids. V shed 5 bases and J shed 1 base, with 8 bases lying between them. The germline CDR1 and CDR2 sequences are MDHEN and SYDVKM. The CDR3 nucleotides are TGTGCCAGCAGTGGGGGGTTTAACTATGGCTACACCTTC. This sequence encodes CASSGGFNYGYTF.

This clonotype was detected many times. The chain combines TRBV30 with TRBJ2-1; no reliable D call. Germline values: CDR1 GTSNPN, CDR2 SVGIG (reference sequence). V was shortened by 2 bases and J by 8 bases, with 19 bases between the two germline ends. CDR3 length equals 15 residues. In nucleotides, the CDR3 is TGTGCCTGGAGTAACGGAGTTTTAGGTCCCCATGAGCAGTTCTTC. It is translated as CAWSNGVLGPHEQFF.

This clonotype was observed many times. This chain connects TRBV29-1 to TRBJ1-1; D is undetermined. V lost 6 bases to trimming and J lost 0 bases, with 8 bases between them. This CDR3 contains 12 residues. Germline CDR1 SQVTM, CDR2 ANQGSEA. CDR3 loop: CSVAGLNTEAFF. The CDR3 coding sequence is TGCAGCGTCGCCGGGTTGAACACTGAAGCTTTCTTT.

This clonotype was seen many times. J is TRBJ1-2 and V is TRBV15; D is undetermined. Trimming cost V 0 bases and J 7 bases, with 6 bases left between them. Germline-derived CDR1 and CDR2 are LNHNV and YYDKDF (reference sequence). The CDR3 is made up of 12 amino acids. The CDR3 here is CATSRDHAGYTF. The DNA of the CDR3 is TGTGCCACCAGCAGAGATCATGCTGGCTACACCTTC.

This clonotype was found many times. The chain is built from TRBV7-9 and TRBJ2-1; tentative D call: TRBD2 (5 bases). Trimming removed 6 bases from V and 10 bases from J, with 10 bases in between. The CDR3 covers 11 residues. The germline V gene encodes CDR1 SEHNR and CDR2 FQNEAQ (reference sequence). The CDR3 here is CASSWTDEQFF. In DNA, the CDR3 is TGTGCCAGCAGTTGGACTGACGAGCAGTTCTTC.

This clonotype was observed at least ten times. The genes are TRBV30 and TRBJ1-1; D gene ambiguous. V was shortened by 0 bases and J by 1 base, with 12 bases between the two germline ends. Per the germline V gene, CDR1 is GTSNPN and CDR2 is SVGIG (reference sequence). The CDR3 spans 15 residues. The CDR3 DNA reads TGTGCCTGGAGTGTATTGGGGAAATGGAACACTGAAGCTTTCTTT. Protein sequence: CAWSVLGKWNTEAFF.

This clonotype was observed many times. The J gene is TRBJ1-1, the V gene TRBV29-1; D ambiguous. Germline-derived CDR1 and CDR2 are SQVTM and ANQGSEA. V shed 3 bases and J shed 5 bases, with 16 bases lying between them. The CDR3 covers 14 residues. CDR3 amino acids: CSVDLLSRRTEAFF. The CDR3 bases are TGCAGCGTTGATTTGCTGAGTAGGCGGACTGAAGCTTTCTTT.